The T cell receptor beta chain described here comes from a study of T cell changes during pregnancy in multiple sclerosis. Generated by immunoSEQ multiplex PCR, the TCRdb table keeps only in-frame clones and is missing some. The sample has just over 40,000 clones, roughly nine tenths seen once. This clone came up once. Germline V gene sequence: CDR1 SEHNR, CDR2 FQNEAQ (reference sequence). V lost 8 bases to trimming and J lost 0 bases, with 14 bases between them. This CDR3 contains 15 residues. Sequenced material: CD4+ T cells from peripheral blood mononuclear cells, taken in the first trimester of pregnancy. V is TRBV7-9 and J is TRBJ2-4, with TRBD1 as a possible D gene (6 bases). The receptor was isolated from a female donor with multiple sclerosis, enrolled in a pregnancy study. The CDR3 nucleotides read TGTGCCAGCGGTGATGGGGGCCTAGCCAAAAACATTCAGTACTTC. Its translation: CASGDGGLAKNIQYF.